Below, one T cell receptor beta chain is given with its context. The antigen remains unidentified. The sample originates from a study of T cell repertoires in cytomegalovirus infection. Across the study: Public signatures in TCR beta pointed to CMV infection and matching HLA type. Study-level results: Cumulative frequency (of public TCR beta family members) identified carriers of CMV plus the relevant HLA. In two of eight donors, the top clonotype was HLA-C-restricted CMV-specific.

Using its own MiXCR run on the reads, TCRdb lists one record per CDR3 protein. Here the sample spans over 250,000 distinct CDR3 sequences, roughly 26% being singletons. Input material: PBMCs. The origin of this receptor is a human donor in good health (CMV status not recorded). Some clones in this sample may be carry-over from other donors' samples.

The chain's CDR3 is CASSLVITGSGGYTF. Written as DNA, the CDR3 is TGTGCCAGCAGCTTAGTCATCACAGGGTCTGGTGGCTACACCTTC. The chain recombines TRBV11-2 with TRBJ1-2; D might be TRBD1 (6 bases). CDR1 is SGHAT and CDR2 is FQNNGV in the germline V gene. Trimming took off 1 base at V and 7 bases at J, with 16 bases between the two ends. CDR3 length: 15 residues.